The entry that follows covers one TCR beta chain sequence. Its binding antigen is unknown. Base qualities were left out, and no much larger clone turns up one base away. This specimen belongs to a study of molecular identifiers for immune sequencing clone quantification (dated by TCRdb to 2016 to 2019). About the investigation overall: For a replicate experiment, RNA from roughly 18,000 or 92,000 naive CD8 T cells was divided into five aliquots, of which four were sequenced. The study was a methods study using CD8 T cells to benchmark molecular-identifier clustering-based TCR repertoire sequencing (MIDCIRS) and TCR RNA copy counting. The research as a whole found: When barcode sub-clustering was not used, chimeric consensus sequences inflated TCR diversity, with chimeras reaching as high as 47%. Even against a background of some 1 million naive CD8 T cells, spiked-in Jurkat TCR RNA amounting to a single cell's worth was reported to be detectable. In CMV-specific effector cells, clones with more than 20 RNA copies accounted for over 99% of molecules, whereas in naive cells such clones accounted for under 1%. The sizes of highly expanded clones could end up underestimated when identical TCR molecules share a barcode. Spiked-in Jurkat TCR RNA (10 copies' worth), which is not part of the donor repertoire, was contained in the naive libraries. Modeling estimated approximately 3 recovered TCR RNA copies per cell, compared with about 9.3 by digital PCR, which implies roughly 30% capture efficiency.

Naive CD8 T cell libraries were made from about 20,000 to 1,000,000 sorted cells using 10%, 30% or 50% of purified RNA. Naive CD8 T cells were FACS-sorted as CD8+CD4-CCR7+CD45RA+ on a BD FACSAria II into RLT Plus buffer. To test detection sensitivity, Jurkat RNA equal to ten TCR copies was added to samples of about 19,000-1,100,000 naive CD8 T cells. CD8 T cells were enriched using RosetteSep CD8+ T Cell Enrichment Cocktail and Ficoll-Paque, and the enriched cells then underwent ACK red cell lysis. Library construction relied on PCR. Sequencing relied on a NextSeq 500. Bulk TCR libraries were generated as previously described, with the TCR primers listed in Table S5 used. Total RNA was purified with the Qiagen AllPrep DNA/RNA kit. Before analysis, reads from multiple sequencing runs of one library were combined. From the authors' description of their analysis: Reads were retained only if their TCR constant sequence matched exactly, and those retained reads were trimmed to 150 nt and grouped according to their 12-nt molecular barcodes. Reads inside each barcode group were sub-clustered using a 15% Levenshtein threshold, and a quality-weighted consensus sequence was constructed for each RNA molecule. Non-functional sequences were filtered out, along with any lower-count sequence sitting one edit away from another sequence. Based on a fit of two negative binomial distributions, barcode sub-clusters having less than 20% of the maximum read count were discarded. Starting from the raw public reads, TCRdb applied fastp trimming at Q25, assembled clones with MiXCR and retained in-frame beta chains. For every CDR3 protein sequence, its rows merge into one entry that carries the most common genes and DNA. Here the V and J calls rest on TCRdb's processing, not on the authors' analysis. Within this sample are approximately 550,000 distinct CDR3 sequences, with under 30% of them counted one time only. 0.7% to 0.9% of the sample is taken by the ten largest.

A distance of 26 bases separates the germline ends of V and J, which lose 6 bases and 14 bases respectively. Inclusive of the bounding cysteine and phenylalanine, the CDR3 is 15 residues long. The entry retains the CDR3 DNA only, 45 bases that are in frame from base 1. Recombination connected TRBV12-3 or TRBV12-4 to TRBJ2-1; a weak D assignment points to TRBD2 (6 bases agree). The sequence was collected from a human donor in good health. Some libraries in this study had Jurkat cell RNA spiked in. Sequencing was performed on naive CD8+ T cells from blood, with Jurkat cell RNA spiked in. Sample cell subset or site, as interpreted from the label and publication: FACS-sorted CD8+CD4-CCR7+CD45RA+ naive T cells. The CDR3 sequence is CASSVFGDFGDSEFF. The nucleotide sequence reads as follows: TGTGCCAGCAGCGTGTTCGGGGACTTTGGGGACTCGGAGTTCTTC.